This is a list of T cell receptor beta chains from one sample in a study of cytomegalovirus exposure and HLA in healthy donors. Only in-frame clones appear in the TCRdb table, and some are missing; sequencing was by immunoSEQ multiplex PCR. The data contain 67,000 or so clones, just under 95% of them seen just once; the ten biggest clones take up under 1.5%. The sample taken for sequencing was PBMCs. These receptors all stem from a man between 18 and 29 years old in good health and CMV-seropositive. Both conserved end residues are part of each CDR3. The order of the fields is D gene, V gene, J gene, clone size, CDR3 DNA, CDR3 protein. D genes are given only for firm matches. Only part of the rows carry a size: once, few, many, or a class if the clone is expanded.

TRBD1,TRBV5-1,TRBJ2-7,.,TGCGCCAGCAGCCCGAGCCCGGGACAGACGTACGAGCAGTACTTC,CASSPSPGQTYEQYF
.,TRBV11-3,TRBJ1-1,once,TGTGCCAGCAGCCCTGCTGGGGGGAAGGCTTTCTTT,CASSPAGGKAFF
.,TRBV6-1,TRBJ1-2,.,TGTGCCAGCGTCTTGGGCCACAACTATGGCTACACCTTC,CASVLGHNYGYTF
TRBD1,TRBV7-3,TRBJ2-1,once,TGTGCCAGCAGCCGACAGGGGGAAGGGGATGAGCAGTTCTTC,CASSRQGEGDEQFF
.,TRBV6-5,TRBJ2-7,.,TGTGCCAGCAGTTATACCCTAGAGGGTTCCTACGAGCAGTACTTC,CASSYTLEGSYEQYF
TRBD2,TRBV7-6,TRBJ2-1,.,TGTGCCAGCAGCCCACTTGGACTAGCGGAATACAATGAGCAGTTCTTC,CASSPLGLAEYNEQFF
TRBD1,TRBV5-6,TRBJ2-7,.,TGTGCCAGCAGCAACTTGGGACAGGCGTACGAGCAGTACTTC,CASSNLGQAYEQYF
TRBD1,TRBV11-3,TRBJ2-3,once,TGTGCCAGCAGCTTAATCCCGGGACAGGGACCCAAACACACAGATACGCAGTATTTT,CASSLIPGQGPKHTDTQYF
.,TRBV6-5,TRBJ2-3,.,TGTGCCAGCAGTTACCAGGACAGAGGTACGCAGTATTTT,CASSYQDRGTQYF
.,TRBV18,TRBJ1-4,.,TGTGCCAGCTCAACGGGGACAAGGTCTTTTGGAAAACTGTTTTTT,CASSTGTRSFGKLFF
.,TRBV6-5,TRBJ2-3,.,TGTGCCAGCAGCAGGAAGGATACGCAGTATTTT,CASSRKDTQYF
.,TRBV7-9,TRBJ2-1,.,TGTGCCAGCAGCGACACCTCGGGGTCAGTGCAGTTCTTC,CASSDTSGSVQFF
.,TRBV28,TRBJ2-7,.,TGTGCCAGCAGGGGGAGTTGGGCAGGGGACTACGAGCAGTACTTC,CASRGSWAGDYEQYF
TRBD2,TRBV19,TRBJ2-3,.,TGTGCCAGTACCGGGGTCGGGACTAGTAGATTAGATACGCAGTATTTT,CASTGVGTSRLDTQYF
.,TRBV10-3,TRBJ2-3,few,TGTGCCATCAGTGAGGTAAAGGTCAGACTCACAGATACGCAGTATTTT,CAISEVKVRLTDTQYF
TRBD2,TRBV6-4,TRBJ2-7,.,TGTGCCAGCACCCTCGATTTAGGACTAGCGAACTACGAGCAGTACTTC,CASTLDLGLANYEQYF
.,TRBV27,TRBJ2-2,.,TGTGCCAGCAGTTGGGGCCTGGTAGGGTTCACCGGGGAGCTGTTTTTT,CASSWGLVGFTGELFF
.,TRBV25-1,TRBJ2-7,.,TGTGCCAGCAGTGAATATTTCGGAACAGGTCAAAGCTCCTACGAGCAGTACTTC,CASSEYFGTGQSSYEQYF
.,TRBV2,TRBJ2-5,few,TGTGCCAGCAGTGAACGGAGCCAATACCAAGAGACCCAGTACTTC,CASSERSQYQETQYF
TRBD2,TRBV5-1,TRBJ2-3,.,TGCGCCAGCAGGACTAGCGGTAGCACAGATACGCAGTATTTT,CASRTSGSTDTQYF
TRBD1,TRBV19,TRBJ1-4,.,TGTGCCAGTCAGAACAGGGGAGGCTACGAAAAACTGTTTTTT,CASQNRGGYEKLFF
TRBD2,TRBV13,TRBJ2-7,once,TGTGCCAGCAGTGGCGGTATGCGGGAGGAGGTTTACAACGAGCAGTACTTC,CASSGGMREEVYNEQYF
TRBD2,TRBV29-1,TRBJ2-7,.,TGCAGCGCCTCCGGGGGGGGGAACGAGCAGTACTTC,CSASGGGNEQYF
.,TRBV9,TRBJ2-3,once,TGTGCCAGCAGCGTAGAACTAGATACGCAGTATTTT,CASSVELDTQYF
TRBD1,TRBV5-1,TRBJ1-1,.,TGCGCCAGCAGCTTCGAAGGACAGGGGGAAGCTTTCTTT,CASSFEGQGEAFF
.,TRBV19,TRBJ2-3,.,TGTGCCAGTAGTGTGGGCGAGACAGATACGCAGTATTTT,CASSVGETDTQYF
TRBD2,TRBV4-1,TRBJ2-5,once,TGCGCCAGCAGCCCTTCATGGACTAGCGGGTACCAAGAGACCCAGTACTTC,CASSPSWTSGYQETQYF
.,TRBV30,TRBJ2-3,.,TGTGCCTGGAGTGTAACAGCAGATACGCAGTATTTT,CAWSVTADTQYF
TRBD2,TRBV7-3,TRBJ2-7,.,TGTGCCAGCAGCTTTGCGGGAGCCCCCTCCTACGAGCAGTACTTC,CASSFAGAPSYEQYF
TRBD1,TRBV4-1,TRBJ2-5,.,TGCGCCAGCAGCCCGGGCCCGACAGGGGGCACCGAGACCCAGTACTTC,CASSPGPTGGTETQYF